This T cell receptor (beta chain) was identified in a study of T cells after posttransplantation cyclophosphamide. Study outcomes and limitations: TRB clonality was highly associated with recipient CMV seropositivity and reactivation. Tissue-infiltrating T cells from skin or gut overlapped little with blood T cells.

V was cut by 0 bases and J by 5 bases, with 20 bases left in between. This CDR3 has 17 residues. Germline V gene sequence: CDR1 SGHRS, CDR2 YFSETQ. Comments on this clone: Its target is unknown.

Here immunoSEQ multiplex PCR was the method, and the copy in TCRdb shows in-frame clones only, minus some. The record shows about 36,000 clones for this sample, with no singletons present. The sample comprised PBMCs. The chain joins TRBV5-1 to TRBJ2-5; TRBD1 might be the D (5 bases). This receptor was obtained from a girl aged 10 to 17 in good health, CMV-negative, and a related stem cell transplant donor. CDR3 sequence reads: CASSLDGAENPIETQYF. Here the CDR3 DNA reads TGCGCCAGCAGCTTGGATGGGGCCGAAAATCCTATTGAGACCCAGTACTTC.